This TCR beta chain was captured by sequencing in a study of cytomegalovirus exposure and HLA in healthy donors. Study context: In a previous analysis, approximately 110 million unique TCR beta sequences were found from 150 million to 200 million T cells. Study-wide results and limits: Rare sequences made up most TCRs, while some public TCRs were found in many donors. As a later analysis revealed, most CMV-associated TCR beta chains appeared HLA-restricted. Accurate prediction of HLA-A and HLA-B alleles (for most subjects) was reportedly achieved from TCR beta sequences.

Trimming removed 5 bases from V and 1 base from J, with 14 bases in between. The CDR3 has 15 residues. Germline CDR1 reads SNHLY; CDR2 reads FYNNEI. Comment on this clone: Its target is not known.

It was with 60 Vbeta and 13 Jbeta primers that the PCR ran. The method was immunoSEQ multiplex PCR; TCRdb's version includes in-frame clones alone and lacks a portion of them. Among about 150,000 clones listed, 8.5% to 10% were seen once. The sample taken for sequencing was PBMCs. The rearrangement uses TRBV2 and TRBJ1-1; possibly TRBD1 for D (6 bases). The TCR sequence derives from a man over 45 in good health and CMV-seronegative. The CDR3 sequence is CASSTGSRSNTEAFF. The CDR3 region has the DNA TGTGCCAGCAGTACAGGGTCTAGATCGAACACTGAAGCTTTCTTT.